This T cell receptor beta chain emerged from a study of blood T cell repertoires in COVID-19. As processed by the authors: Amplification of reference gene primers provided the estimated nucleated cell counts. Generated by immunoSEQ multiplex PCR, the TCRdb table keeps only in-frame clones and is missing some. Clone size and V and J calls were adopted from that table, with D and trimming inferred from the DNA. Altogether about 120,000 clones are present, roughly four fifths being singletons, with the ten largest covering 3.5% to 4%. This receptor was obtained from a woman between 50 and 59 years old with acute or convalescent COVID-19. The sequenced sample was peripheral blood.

The CDR3 loop is CASRVLAGGEQYF. The CDR3, as DNA: TGTGCCAGCAGAGTACTAGCGGGAGGCGAGCAGTACTTC. The V and J genes are TRBV6-5 and TRBJ2-7; 12 bases fit TRBD2. With V trimmed by 6 bases and J by 6 bases, 3 bases remained unmatched. Per the germline V gene, CDR1 is MNHEY and CDR2 is SVGAGI. The length of the CDR3 is 13 residues.